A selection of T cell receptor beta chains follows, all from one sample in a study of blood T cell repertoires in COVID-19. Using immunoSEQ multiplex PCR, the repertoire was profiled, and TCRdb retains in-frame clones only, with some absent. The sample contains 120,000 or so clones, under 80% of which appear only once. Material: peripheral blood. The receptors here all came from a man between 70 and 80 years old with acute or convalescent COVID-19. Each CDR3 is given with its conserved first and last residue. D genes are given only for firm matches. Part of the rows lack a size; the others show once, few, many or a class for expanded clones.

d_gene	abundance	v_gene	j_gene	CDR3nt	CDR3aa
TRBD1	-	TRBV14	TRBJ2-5	TGTGCCAGCAGCCAAGGAAAACAGGGGGCGCAGAGAGAGACCCAGTACTTC	CASSQGKQGAQRETQYF
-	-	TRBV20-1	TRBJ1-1	TGCAGTGCTACGGGGGGGACTGAAGCTTTCTTT	CSATGGTEAFF
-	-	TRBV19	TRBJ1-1	TGTGCCAGTAGTATGGCCGAATCAGCGGTCTTCTTT	CASSMAESAVFF
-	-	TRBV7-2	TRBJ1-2	TGTGCCAGCAGCTTGAACAGGGTTGCCTATGGCTACACCTTC	CASSLNRVAYGYTF
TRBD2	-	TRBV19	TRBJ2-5	TGTGCCAGTAGAGGGACTAGCGGGGTCCAAGAGACCCAGTACTTC	CASRGTSGVQETQYF
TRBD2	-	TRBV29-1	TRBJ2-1	TGCAGCAAGAGGACGGGGGGAGTATACAATGAGCAGTTCTTC	CSKRTGGVYNEQFF
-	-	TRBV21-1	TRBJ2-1	TGTGCCAGGACGGGACTAGCGGGGGGGCCAGCGCGCAATGAGCAGTTCTTC	CARTGLAGGPARNEQFF
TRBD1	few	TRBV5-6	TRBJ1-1	TGTGCCAGCAGCTTGGTTTTCTCCGGGACAGAAAACACTGAAGCTTTCTTT	CASSLVFSGTENTEAFF
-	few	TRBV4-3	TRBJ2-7	TGCGCCAGCAGCGACAGAGAGTCCTACGAGCAGTACTTC	CASSDRESYEQYF
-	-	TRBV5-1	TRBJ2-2	TGCGCCAGCAGAGGTCTAGCGAACACCGGGGAGCTGTTTTTT	CASRGLANTGELFF
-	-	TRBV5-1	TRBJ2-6	TGCGCCAGCAGCCACAGCCCTGGGGCCAACGTCCTGACTTTC	CASSHSPGANVLTF
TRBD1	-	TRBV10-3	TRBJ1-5	TGTGCCATCAGGTCCGGGACAGGGACTGGTCAGCCCCAGCATTTT	CAIRSGTGTGQPQHF
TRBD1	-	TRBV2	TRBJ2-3	TGTGCCAGCAGCGGCCCCGGGACAGAAATCGGTACGCAGTATTTT	CASSGPGTEIGTQYF
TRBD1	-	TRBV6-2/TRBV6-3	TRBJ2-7	TGTGCCAGCAGTTACCTGGACAGGGCTAGGGAGCAGTACTTC	CASSYLDRAREQYF
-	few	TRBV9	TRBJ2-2	TGTGCCAGCAGCGGCCGGGATAACACCGGGGAGCTGTTTTTT	CASSGRDNTGELFF
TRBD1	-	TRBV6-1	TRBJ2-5	TGTGCCAGCAGTGCACGCTTGACAGGGCGTCAAGAGACCCAGTACTTC	CASSARLTGRQETQYF
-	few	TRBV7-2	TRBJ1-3	TGTGCCAGCAGCTTAGGGGGGCCCGTGAACACCATATATTTT	CASSLGGPVNTIYF
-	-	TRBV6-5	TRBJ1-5	TGTGCCAGCAAAACAGGGATAATCAATCAGCCCCAGCATTTT	CASKTGIINQPQHF
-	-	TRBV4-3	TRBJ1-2	TGCGCCAGCAGCCAAGAATCACAGATATTTTATGGCTACACCTTC	CASSQESQIFYGYTF
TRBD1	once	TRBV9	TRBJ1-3	TGTGCCAGCAGCGTAGGACAGGGGGGCGCTTACTCTGGAAACACCATATATTTT	CASSVGQGGAYSGNTIYF
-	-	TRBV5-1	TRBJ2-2	TGCGCCAGCAGCCAACTAGTCGACACCGGGGAGCTGTTTTTT	CASSQLVDTGELFF
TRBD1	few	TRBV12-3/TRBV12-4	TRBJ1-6	TGTGCCAGCCAAGACTTACTACAGGGGGCCCTCCACTTT	CASQDLLQGALHF
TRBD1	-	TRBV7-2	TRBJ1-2	TGTGCCAGCAGCGCCACAGGGGTGGGCTATGGCTACACCTTC	CASSATGVGYGYTF
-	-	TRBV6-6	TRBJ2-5	TGTGCCAGCAGTTACTTGGGGGGGGGCCGGCGGGAGACCCAGTACTTC	CASSYLGGGRRETQYF
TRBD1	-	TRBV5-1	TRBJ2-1	TGCGCCAGCAGCCCGAGGACAGGGACCTACAATGAGCAGTTCTTC	CASSPRTGTYNEQFF
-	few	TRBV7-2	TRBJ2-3	TGTGCCAGCAGCTTAGCGGTGGGAGTTTCTGGAGATACGCAGTATTTT	CASSLAVGVSGDTQYF
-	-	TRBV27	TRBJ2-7	TGTGCCAGCAGTTTCAGGGGCCAGACCTACGAGCAGTACTTC	CASSFRGQTYEQYF
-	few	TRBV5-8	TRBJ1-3	TGTGCCAGCAGCCCCCGCTGGGGGGACCCTGGAAACACCATATATTTT	CASSPRWGDPGNTIYF
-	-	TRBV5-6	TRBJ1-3	TGTGCCAGCAGCTTGGGCCAGGGGAGATACACCATATATTTT	CASSLGQGRYTIYF
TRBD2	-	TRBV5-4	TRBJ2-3	TGTGCCAGCACCAAAGCGGGGTTGGGGGATACGCAGTATTTT	CASTKAGLGDTQYF
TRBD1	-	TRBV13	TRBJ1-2	TGTGCCAGCAGCTTTGGGGACAGGGTGTATGGCTACACCTTC	CASSFGDRVYGYTF
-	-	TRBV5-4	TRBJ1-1	TGTGCCAGCAGCTCGCCCGCTATTGGGAACACTGAAGCTTTCTTT	CASSSPAIGNTEAFF
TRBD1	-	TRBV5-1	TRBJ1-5	TGCGCCAGCAGGCAGCCGGGACAGATTATCAATCAGCCCCAGCATTTT	CASRQPGQIINQPQHF
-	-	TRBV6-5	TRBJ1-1	TGTGCCAGCAGTTACCGGAACACTGAAGCTTTCTTT	CASSYRNTEAFF